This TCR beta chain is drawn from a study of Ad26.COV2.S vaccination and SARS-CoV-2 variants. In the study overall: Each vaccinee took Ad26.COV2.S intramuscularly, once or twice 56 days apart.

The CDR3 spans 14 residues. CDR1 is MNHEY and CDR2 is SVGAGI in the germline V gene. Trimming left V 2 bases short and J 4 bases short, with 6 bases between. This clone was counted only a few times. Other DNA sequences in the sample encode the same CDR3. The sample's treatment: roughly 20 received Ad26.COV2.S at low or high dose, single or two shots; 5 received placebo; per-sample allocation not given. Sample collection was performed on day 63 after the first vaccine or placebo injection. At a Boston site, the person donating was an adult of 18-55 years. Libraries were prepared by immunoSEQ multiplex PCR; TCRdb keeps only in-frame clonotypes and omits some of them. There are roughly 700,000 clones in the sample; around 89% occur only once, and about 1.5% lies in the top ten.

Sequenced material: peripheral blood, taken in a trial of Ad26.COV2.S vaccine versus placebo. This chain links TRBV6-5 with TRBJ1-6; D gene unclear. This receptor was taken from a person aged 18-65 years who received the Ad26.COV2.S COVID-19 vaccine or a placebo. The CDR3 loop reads CASSYGRYNSPLHF. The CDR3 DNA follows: TGTGCCAGCAGTTACGGGAGGTATAATTCACCCCTCCACTTT.